This T cell receptor beta chain derives from a study of blood T cells in healthy people across ages. Study-wide findings and caveats: More naive CD4+ cells and higher diversity marked long-lived donors relative to aged donors. Roughly linearly, TCR beta diversity per million T cells fell as age increased.

The CDR3 totals 14 residues. V dropped 6 bases and J dropped 1 base, with 12 bases sitting between them. Looked up from germline, CDR1 is MGHDK and CDR2 is SYGVNS. The authors ran a second PCR of roughly 7 to 11 cycles using a sample-barcoded 5' primer and a J-beta primer mix. TCRdb re-analysed the 5' RACE reads in MiXCR, keeping a single row per CDR3 protein. The sample yields 980,000 or so distinct CDR3 sequences, about 48% seen once. Concerning this clonotype: The antigen is not known.

The specimen sequenced was blood. The sequence came from a man aged 30 to 39 in good health. V gene TRBV25-1 combines with J gene TRBJ1-2, with unresolved D. The CDR3 coding sequence is TGTGCCAGCAGGGGCGAGGGAAATAACTATGGCTACACCTTC. Its protein product is CASRGEGNNYGYTF.